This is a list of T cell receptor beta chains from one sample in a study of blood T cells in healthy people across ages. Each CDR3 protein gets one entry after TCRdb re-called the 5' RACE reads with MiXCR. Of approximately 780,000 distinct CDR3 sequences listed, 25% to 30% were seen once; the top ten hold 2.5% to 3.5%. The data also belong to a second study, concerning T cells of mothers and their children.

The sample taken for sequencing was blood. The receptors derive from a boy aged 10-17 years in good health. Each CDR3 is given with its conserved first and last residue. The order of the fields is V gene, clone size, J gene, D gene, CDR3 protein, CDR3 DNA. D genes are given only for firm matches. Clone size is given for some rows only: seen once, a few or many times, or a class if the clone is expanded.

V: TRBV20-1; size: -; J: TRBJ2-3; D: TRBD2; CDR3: CSARTSGITDTQYF; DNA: TGCAGTGCTAGGACTAGCGGGATCACAGATACGCAGTATTTT
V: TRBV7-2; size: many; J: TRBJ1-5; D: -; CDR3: CASSLMRRGGNQPQHF; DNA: TGTGCCAGCAGCTTAATGAGGAGGGGTGGCAATCAGCCCCAGCATTTT
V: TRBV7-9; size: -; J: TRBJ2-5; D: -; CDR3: CASSFSYGPRETQYF; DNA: TGTGCCAGCAGCTTCAGCTACGGACCTCGGGAGACCCAGTACTTC
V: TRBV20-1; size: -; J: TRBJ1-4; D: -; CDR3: CSATGGANEKLFF; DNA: TGCAGTGCTACGGGGGGAGCTAATGAAAAACTGTTTTTT
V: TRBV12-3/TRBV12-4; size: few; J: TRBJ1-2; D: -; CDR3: CASSLRGGGYTF; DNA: TGTGCCAGCAGTTTACGAGGGGGTGGCTACACCTTC
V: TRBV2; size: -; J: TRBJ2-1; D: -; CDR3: CASSRQPSEQFF; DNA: TGTGCCAGCAGTCGCCAGCCGAGTGAGCAGTTCTTC
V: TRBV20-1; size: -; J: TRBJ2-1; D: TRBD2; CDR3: CSAREWRGGGNEQFF; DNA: TGCAGTGCCAGAGAGTGGCGGGGGGGAGGGAATGAGCAGTTCTTC
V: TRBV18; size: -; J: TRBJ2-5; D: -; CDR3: CASSPDPEGTQYF; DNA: TGTGCCAGCTCACCGGACCCTGAGGGGACCCAGTACTTC
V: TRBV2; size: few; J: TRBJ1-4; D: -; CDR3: CASTPEQGNEKLFF; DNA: TGTGCCAGCACCCCGGAACAGGGTAATGAAAAACTGTTTTTT
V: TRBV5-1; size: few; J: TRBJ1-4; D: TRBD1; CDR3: CASSLDRGRDEKLFF; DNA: TGCGCCAGCAGCTTGGACAGGGGAAGGGATGAAAAACTGTTTTTT
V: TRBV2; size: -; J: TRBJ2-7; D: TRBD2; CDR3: CASTGRDYEQYF; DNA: TGTGCCAGCACAGGGAGGGACTACGAGCAGTACTTC
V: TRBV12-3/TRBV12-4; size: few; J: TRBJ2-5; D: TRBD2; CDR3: CASSFSSGSQKTQYF; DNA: TGTGCCAGCAGTTTTTCTAGCGGGTCCCAAAAGACCCAGTACTTC
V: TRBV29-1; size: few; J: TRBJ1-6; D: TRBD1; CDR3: CSVEDVRGGNSPLHF; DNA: TGCAGCGTTGAAGATGTCAGGGGGGGAAATTCACCCCTCCACTTT
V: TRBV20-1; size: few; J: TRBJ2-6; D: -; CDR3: CSAPPSGANVLTF; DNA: TGCAGTGCTCCCCCCTCTGGGGCCAACGTCCTGACTTTC
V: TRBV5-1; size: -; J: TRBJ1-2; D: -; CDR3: CASSLADGPKDF; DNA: TGCGCCAGCAGCTTGGCGGACGGACCTAAGGACTTC
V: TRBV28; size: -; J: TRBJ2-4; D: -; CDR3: CPSRVLVSGIQYF; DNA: TGTCCCAGCAGGGTACTAGTGTCGGGCATTCAGTACTTC